This T cell receptor (beta chain) was observed in a study of T cell changes during pregnancy in multiple sclerosis. Germline V lookup: CDR1 LNHDA, CDR2 SQIVND (reference sequence). The CDR3 has 16 amino acids. Trimming left V 3 bases short and J 2 bases short, with 11 bases between. TCRdb keeps only in-frame clones here, not all; method: immunoSEQ multiplex PCR. The sample comprises about 45,000 clones, around 93% of which are singletons, and about 3% rests with the top ten. The TCR originated in a female donor with multiple sclerosis, enrolled in a pregnancy study. Sample: CD8+ T cells from peripheral blood mononuclear cells, taken in the second trimester of pregnancy. The V call is TRBV19, the J call TRBJ2-6; D possibly corresponds to TRBD2 (5 bases). CDR3 in amino acids: CASSIIATAGANVLTF. DNA of the CDR3: TGTGCCAGTAGTATCATAGCGACGGCTGGGGCCAACGTCCTGACTTTC.